The 9 T cell receptor beta chains in this list originate from one sample, sequenced in a study of CD8+ T cells in alopecia areata. Isolated RNA was reverse transcribed into cDNA used as the sequencing template. The protocol was immunoSEQ multiplex PCR, while the TCRdb copy is restricted to in-frame clones and leaves out a portion. Here the sample spans some 190,000 clones, 50% to 70% being singletons. The treatment here: oral pan-JAK inhibitor, 5-10 mg twice daily. The specimen comprised CD4+ T cells sorted from blood, sampled at week 49, from a patient treated with tofacitinib. These receptors were taken from a human donor with alopecia areata.

This clone was observed at least ten times. The chain recombines TRBV2 with TRBJ2-7, with TRBD1 matching over 7 bases. The germline CDR1 and CDR2 sequences are SNHLY and FYNNEI. Trimming took 1 base from V and 2 from J; bases not matched to a gene: 2. The CDR3 sequence is 14 residues long. CDR3 coding DNA: TGTGCCAGCAGTGAAGGCAGGGGGACCTACGAGCAGTACTTC. Translating it yields CASSEGRGTYEQYF.

The J gene is TRBJ2-7, the V gene TRBV14; possibly TRBD2 for D (5 bases). Trimming left V 5 bases short and J 6 bases short, with 14 bases between. CDR1 SGHDN and CDR2 FVKESK come from the germline V gene. The CDR3 contains 13 residues. In DNA form, the CDR3 reads TGTGCCAGCAGCTTTAGTAGGGCGGGCGAGCAGTACTTC. Its protein product is CASSFSRAGEQYF.

The V gene is TRBV2, the J gene TRBJ1-5; the D is unclear. The CDR3 spans 14 residues. Looked up from germline, CDR1 is SNHLY and CDR2 is FYNNEI. V was clipped by 4 bases and J by 0 bases, with 7 bases between them. DNA of the CDR3: TGTGCCAGCAGTGCCGAAGGTAGCAATCAGCCCCAGCATTTT. Translating gives CASSAEGSNQPQHF. The complete variable domain, with remaining parts taken from reference TRBV2 and TRBJ1-5, reads EPEVTQTPSHQVTQMGQEVILRCVPISNHLYFYWYRQILGQKVEFLVSFYNNEISEKSEIFDDQFSVERPDGSNFTLKIRSTKLEDSAMYFCASSAEGSNQPQHFGDGTRLSIL.

This chain connects TRBV29-1 to TRBJ1-1; D unresolved. CDR3 length: 13 residues. The germline CDR1 and CDR2 sequences are SQVTM and ANQGSEA. V was trimmed by 7 bases and J by 2 bases, leaving 14 bases between them. DNA of the CDR3: TGCAGCGGGGCACGGGCACTCAACACTGAAGCTTTCTTT. Translating gives CSGARALNTEAFF.

This chain connects TRBV29-1 to TRBJ1-1; D gene ambiguous. The CDR3 covers 12 residues. In germline, CDR1 is SQVTM, CDR2 ANQGSEA. The V and J ends lost 6 bases and 4 bases respectively, with 12 bases between them. CDR3 amino acids: CSVVGLSTEAFF. The CDR3 DNA is TGCAGCGTCGTAGGGCTTTCCACTGAAGCTTTCTTT.

This clone was counted only a few times. This chain joins TRBV29-1 and TRBJ1-1; D not certain. Trimming stripped 4 bases from V and 8 bases from J, with 11 bases between. The CDR3 is 11 residues long. Germline CDR1 is SQVTM and CDR2 is ANQGSEA. The DNA for the CDR3 is TGCAGCGTTGTGACATCTTCCGAAGCTTTCTTT. It codes for CSVVTSSEAFF.

The rearrangement joins TRBV14 to TRBJ1-2, with TRBD1 identical over 8 bases. The trim removed 5 bases at V and 5 bases at J, leaving 7 bases unmatched. Germline V gene lookup returns CDR1 SGHDN and CDR2 FVKESK. The CDR3 spans 14 residues. The CDR3 loop reads CASSSRQGSYGYTF. CDR3 nucleotides: TGTGCCAGCAGCTCGCGACAGGGGTCTTATGGCTACACCTTC.

This clone was seen a single time. This rearrangement joins TRBV29-1 to TRBJ2-1; tentatively, D is TRBD2 (7 bases). CDR3 length: 14 residues. Germline V gene lookup returns CDR1 SQVTM and CDR2 ANQGSEA. Trimming removed 7 bases from V and 0 bases from J, with 13 bases in between. In nucleotides, the CDR3 is TGCAGCGCGGGGGGCAGGCTCTCCTACAATGAGCAGTTCTTC. It encodes CSAGGRLSYNEQFF.

Ten or more counts support this clone. The chain couples TRBV7-2 to TRBJ2-7; TRBD1 matches 7 bases. This CDR3 region has 13 residues. CDR1 is SGHTA and CDR2 is FQGNSA in the germline V gene. Trimming took 4 bases from V and 12 from J; bases not matched to a gene: 12. CDR3 protein: CASSSTSTGVPYF. The CDR3 region has the DNA TGTGCCAGCAGCTCGACCTCTACAGGGGTCCCGTACTTC.